The sequence of this TCR beta chain was determined in a study of shared clonotypes between healthy human individuals. Study-level background: A couple of female and a few male donors aged 18 to 49 were enrolled.

Study outcomes and limitations: Clonotypes shared by all four sorted-subset donors had higher generation probabilities than non-shared clonotypes.

The repertoire was sequenced with immunoSEQ multiplex PCR; TCRdb's copy has only in-frame clones and lacks some. The table has 2 million to 2.5 million clones, under 97% seen once. Germline V gene data show CDR1 as MDHEN and CDR2 as SYDVKM. The CDR3 runs to 16 residues. Trimming cost V 4 bases and J 5 bases; bases outside gene matches: 9. Donors, healthy HIV-negative adults, lacked recent acute infections or vaccinations. A split of CD4+ cells into CD45RA+ naive and CD45RA-negative memory subsets was performed. Regarding this clone: No antigen is known for it.

The sequence came from a man between 18 and 35 years old in good health. The specimen sequenced was naive CD4+ T cells sorted from blood. Stated subset: CD45RA+ positively selected. The chain uses TRBV28 and TRBJ1-5, with 9 bases identical to TRBD1. This CDR3 reads CASSSWYRGRDQPQHF. In nucleotides, the CDR3 is TGTGCCAGCAGTTCTTGGTACAGGGGGCGAGATCAGCCCCAGCATTTT.